The clone carrying this TCR beta chain occurred once. The sample comes from a study of T cell responses to AZD1222 COVID-19 vaccine. Germline CDR1 reads MNHEY; CDR2 reads SVGAGI. The V segment lost 0 bases and the J segment 6 bases; nucleotides outside the gene matches: 4. The CDR3 contains 16 residues. Using immunoSEQ multiplex PCR, the repertoire was profiled, and TCRdb retains in-frame clones only, with some absent. The table has approximately 100,000 clones, approximately 90% seen once. Sequenced here: peripheral blood, sampled on day 0 of AZD1222 vaccination. This receptor was obtained from an adult in good health. V and J are TRBV6-5 and TRBJ2-1; 11 bases agree with TRBD2. The CDR3 DNA follows: TGTGCCAGCAGTTACTCGCGGCTAGCGGGGGGCAATGAGCAGTTCTTC. Its translation: CASSYSRLAGGNEQFF.